This is a list of T cell receptor beta chains from one sample in a study of blood T cell repertoires in COVID-19. The repertoire was sequenced with immunoSEQ multiplex PCR; TCRdb's copy has only in-frame clones and lacks some. The data hold over 60,000 clones, with 90% observed a single time. The sample comprised peripheral blood. These receptors were obtained from a man over 45 with COVID-19, enrolled during active disease. CDR3s include the opening cysteine and the closing phenylalanine or tryptophan. A D gene is named only where the DNA matches it firmly. The size field is filled for only some rows; it gives once, few, many or a size class.

j_gene: TRBJ1-6; v_gene: TRBV30; abundance: once; d_gene: .; CDR3aa: CAWRAGDNSPLHF; CDR3nt: TGTGCCTGGAGGGCAGGGGATAATTCACCCCTCCACTTT
j_gene: TRBJ1-5; v_gene: TRBV6-7; abundance: .; d_gene: .; CDR3aa: CASNSVRRWSNQPQHF; CDR3nt: TGTGCCAGCAACTCCGTGCGGCGGTGGAGCAATCAGCCCCAGCATTTT
j_gene: TRBJ2-2; v_gene: TRBV6-5; abundance: .; d_gene: .; CDR3aa: CASSSQVSDTGELFF; CDR3nt: TGTGCCAGCAGTTCCCAGGTCTCCGACACCGGGGAGCTGTTTTTT
j_gene: TRBJ2-7; v_gene: TRBV19; abundance: .; d_gene: .; CDR3aa: CASSISGRTLNSYEQYF; CDR3nt: TGTGCCAGTAGTATTAGCGGTCGGACACTGAACTCCTACGAGCAGTACTTC
j_gene: TRBJ2-1; v_gene: TRBV4-2; abundance: .; d_gene: TRBD2; CDR3aa: CASSQDSASGNEQFF; CDR3nt: TGTGCCAGCAGCCAAGATTCAGCTAGCGGCAATGAGCAGTTCTTC
j_gene: TRBJ2-7; v_gene: TRBV2; abundance: few; d_gene: .; CDR3aa: CASSEGSRTGDEQYF; CDR3nt: TGTGCCAGCAGTGAAGGTAGTCGAACAGGTGACGAGCAGTACTTC
j_gene: TRBJ1-5; v_gene: TRBV6-5; abundance: .; d_gene: TRBD1; CDR3aa: CASRGQGRQPQHF; CDR3nt: TGTGCCAGCAGAGGACAGGGCCGCCAGCCCCAGCATTTT
j_gene: TRBJ2-7; v_gene: TRBV7-6; abundance: .; d_gene: TRBD1; CDR3aa: CASSLGAGQDPEQYF; CDR3nt: TGTGCCAGCAGCTTAGGGGCGGGACAGGACCCCGAGCAGTACTTC
j_gene: TRBJ2-2; v_gene: TRBV4-1; abundance: .; d_gene: .; CDR3aa: CASSLMGRLASNTGELFF; CDR3nt: TGCGCCAGCAGCCTAATGGGTCGCCTAGCGAGTAACACCGGGGAGCTGTTTTTT
j_gene: TRBJ1-3; v_gene: TRBV5-1; abundance: .; d_gene: .; CDR3aa: CASSLAGPAGGNTIYF; CDR3nt: TGCGCCAGCAGCTTGGCAGGGCCAGCGGGGGGAAACACCATATATTTT
j_gene: TRBJ1-5; v_gene: TRBV4-1; abundance: .; d_gene: .; CDR3aa: CASSPEGGGGYSNQPQHF; CDR3nt: TGCGCCAGCAGCCCTGAAGGGGGAGGGGGATATAGCAATCAGCCCCAGCATTTT
j_gene: TRBJ2-7; v_gene: TRBV4-2; abundance: .; d_gene: .; CDR3aa: CASSPAVPYEQYF; CDR3nt: TGTGCCAGCAGCCCAGCGGTCCCCTACGAGCAGTACTTC
j_gene: TRBJ2-5; v_gene: TRBV6-6; abundance: .; d_gene: TRBD1; CDR3aa: CASRPTGGVETQYF; CDR3nt: TGTGCCAGCAGGCCCACAGGGGGCGTAGAGACCCAGTACTTC